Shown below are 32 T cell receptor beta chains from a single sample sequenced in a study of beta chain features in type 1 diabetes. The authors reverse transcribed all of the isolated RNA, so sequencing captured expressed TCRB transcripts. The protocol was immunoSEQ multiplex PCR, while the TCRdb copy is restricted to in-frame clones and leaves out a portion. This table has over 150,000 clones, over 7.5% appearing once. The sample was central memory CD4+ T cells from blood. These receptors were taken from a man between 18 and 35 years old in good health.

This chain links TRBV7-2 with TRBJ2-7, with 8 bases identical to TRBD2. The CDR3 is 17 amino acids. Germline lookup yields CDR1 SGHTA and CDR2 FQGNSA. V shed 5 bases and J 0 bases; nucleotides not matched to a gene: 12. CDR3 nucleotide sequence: TGTGCCAGCAGCAAGGATCAGGTAGCGGGGAGCTCCTACGAGCAGTACTTC. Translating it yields CASSKDQVAGSSYEQYF.

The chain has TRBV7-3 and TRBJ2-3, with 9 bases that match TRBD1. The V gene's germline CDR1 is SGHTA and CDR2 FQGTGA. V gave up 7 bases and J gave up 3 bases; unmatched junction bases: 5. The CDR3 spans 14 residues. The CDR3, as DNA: TGTGCCAGCACAGAGGGACAGGGAACAGATACGCAGTATTTT. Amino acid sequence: CASTEGQGTDTQYF.

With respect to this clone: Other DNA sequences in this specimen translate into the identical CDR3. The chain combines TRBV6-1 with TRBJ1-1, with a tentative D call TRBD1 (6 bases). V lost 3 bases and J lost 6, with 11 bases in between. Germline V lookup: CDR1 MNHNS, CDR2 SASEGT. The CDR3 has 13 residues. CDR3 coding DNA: TGTGCCAGCAGTGAGGAGGGGGGGGCTGAAGCTTTCTTT. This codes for CASSEEGGAEAFF.

For the CDR3, the DNA is TGTGCCAGCAGAACTAGCGGGAGTTCCTCTCACACAGATACGCAGTATTTT. Its protein product is CASRTSGSSSHTDTQYF. The chain has TRBV28 and TRBJ2-3; 11 bases agree with TRBD2. The CDR3 length is 17 residues. Germline V gives CDR1 MDHEN, CDR2 SYDVKM. Germline trimming cut 6 bases from V and 2 bases from J; bases unmatched to any gene: 10.

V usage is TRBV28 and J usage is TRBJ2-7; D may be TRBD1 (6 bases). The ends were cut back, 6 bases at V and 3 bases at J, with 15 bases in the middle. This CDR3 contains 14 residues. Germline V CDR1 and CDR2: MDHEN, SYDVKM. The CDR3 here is CASRAQGLGYEQYF. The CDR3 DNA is TGTGCCAGCAGGGCCCAGGGGTTAGGCTACGAGCAGTACTTC.

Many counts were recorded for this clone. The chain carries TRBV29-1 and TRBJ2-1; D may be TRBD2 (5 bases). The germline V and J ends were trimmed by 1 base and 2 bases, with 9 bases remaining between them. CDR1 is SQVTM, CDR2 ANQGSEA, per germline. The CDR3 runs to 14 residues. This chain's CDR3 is CSVEGTGTYNEQFF. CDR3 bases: TGCAGCGTTGAAGGGACTGGAACCTACAATGAGCAGTTCTTC.

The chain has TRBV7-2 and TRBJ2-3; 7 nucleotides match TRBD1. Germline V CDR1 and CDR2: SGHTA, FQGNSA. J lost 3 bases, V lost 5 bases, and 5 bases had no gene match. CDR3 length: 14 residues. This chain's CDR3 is CASSPGTVTDTQYF. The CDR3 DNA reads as TGTGCCAGCAGCCCCGGGACAGTAACAGATACGCAGTATTTT. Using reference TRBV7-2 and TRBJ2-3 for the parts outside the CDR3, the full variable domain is GAGVSQSPSNKVTEKGKDVELRCDPISGHTALYWYRQSLGQGLEFLIYFQGNSAPDKSGLPSDRFSAERTGGSVSTLTIQRTQQEDSAVYLCASSPGTVTDTQYFGPGTRLTVL.

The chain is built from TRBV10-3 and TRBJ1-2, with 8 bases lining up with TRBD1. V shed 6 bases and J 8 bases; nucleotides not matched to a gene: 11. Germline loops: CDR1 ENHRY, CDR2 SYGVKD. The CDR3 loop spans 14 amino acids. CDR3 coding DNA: TGTGCCATCAGGGAAGGACAGGGCGGGCGGGGCTACACCTTC. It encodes CAIREGQGGRGYTF.

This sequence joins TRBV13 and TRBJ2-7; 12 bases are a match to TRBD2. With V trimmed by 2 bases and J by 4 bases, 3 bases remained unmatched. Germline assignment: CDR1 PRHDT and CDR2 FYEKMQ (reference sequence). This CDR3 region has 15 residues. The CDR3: CASSLTSGRSYEQYF. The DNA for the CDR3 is TGTGCCAGCAGCTTAACTAGCGGGAGGTCTTACGAGCAGTACTTC.

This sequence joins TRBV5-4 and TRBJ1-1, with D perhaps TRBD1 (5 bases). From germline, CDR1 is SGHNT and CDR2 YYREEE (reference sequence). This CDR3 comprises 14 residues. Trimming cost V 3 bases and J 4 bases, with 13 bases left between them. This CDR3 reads CASSSWGRSTEAFF. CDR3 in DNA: TGTGCCAGCAGCTCCTGGGGGAGGAGCACTGAAGCTTTCTTT.

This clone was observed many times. The CDR3 nucleotides are TGTGCCACACAGGGGCTCGTCACAAACAATGAGCAGTTCTTC. It encodes CATQGLVTNNEQFF. The V call is TRBV10-3, the J call TRBJ2-1, with 7 bases matching TRBD1. CDR1 and CDR2 from the germline V gene are ENHRY and SYGVKD. The length of the CDR3 is 14 residues. V shed 10 bases and J 5 bases; nucleotides not matched to a gene: 11.

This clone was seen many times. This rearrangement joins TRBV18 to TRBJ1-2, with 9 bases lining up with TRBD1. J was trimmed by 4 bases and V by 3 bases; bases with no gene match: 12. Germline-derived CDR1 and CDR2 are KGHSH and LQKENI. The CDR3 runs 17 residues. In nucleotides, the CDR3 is TGTGCCAGCTCACCGGCCGGGACAGGGACGGTCTTCTATGGCTACACCTTC. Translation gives CASSPAGTGTVFYGYTF.

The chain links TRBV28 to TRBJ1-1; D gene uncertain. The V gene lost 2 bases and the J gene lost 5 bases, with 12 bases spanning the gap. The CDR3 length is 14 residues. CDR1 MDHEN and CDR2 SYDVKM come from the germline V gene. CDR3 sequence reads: CASSLGRPETEAFF. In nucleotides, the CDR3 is TGTGCCAGCAGTTTAGGGAGGCCGGAAACTGAAGCTTTCTTT.

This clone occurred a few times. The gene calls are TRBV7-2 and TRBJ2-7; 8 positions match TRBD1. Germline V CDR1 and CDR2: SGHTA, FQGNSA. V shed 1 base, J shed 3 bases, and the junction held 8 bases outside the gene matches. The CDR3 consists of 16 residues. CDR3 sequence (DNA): TGTGCCAGCAGCTTAGTGGGCGGACAGGGTGGCTACGAGCAGTACTTC. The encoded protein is CASSLVGGQGGYEQYF.

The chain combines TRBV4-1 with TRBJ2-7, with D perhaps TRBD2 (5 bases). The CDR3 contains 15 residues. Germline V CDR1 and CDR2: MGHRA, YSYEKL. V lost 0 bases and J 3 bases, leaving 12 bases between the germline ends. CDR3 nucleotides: TGCGCCAGCAGCCAAGATTGGCTAGCACTCTACGAGCAGTACTTC. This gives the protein CASSQDWLALYEQYF.

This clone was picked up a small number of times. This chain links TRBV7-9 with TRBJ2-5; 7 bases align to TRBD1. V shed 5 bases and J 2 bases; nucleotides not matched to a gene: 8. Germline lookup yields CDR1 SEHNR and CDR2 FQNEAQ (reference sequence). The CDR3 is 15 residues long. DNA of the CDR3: TGTGCCAGCAGCGCCCGACAGGGTCTACAAGAGACCCAGTACTTC. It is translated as CASSARQGLQETQYF.

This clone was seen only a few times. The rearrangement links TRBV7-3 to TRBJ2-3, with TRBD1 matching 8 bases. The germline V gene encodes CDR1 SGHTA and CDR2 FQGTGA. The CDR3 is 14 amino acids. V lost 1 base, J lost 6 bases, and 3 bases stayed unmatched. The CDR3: CASSLRQGLDTQYF. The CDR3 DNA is TGTGCCAGCAGCTTAAGACAGGGGTTGGATACGCAGTATTTT.

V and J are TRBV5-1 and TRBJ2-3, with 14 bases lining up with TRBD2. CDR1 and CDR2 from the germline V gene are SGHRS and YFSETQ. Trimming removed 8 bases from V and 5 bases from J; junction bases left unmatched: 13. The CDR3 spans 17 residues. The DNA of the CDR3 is TGCGCCAGTACACAAGGGGGGACTAGCGGGGGAAGAGATACGCAGTATTTT. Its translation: CASTQGGTSGGRDTQYF.

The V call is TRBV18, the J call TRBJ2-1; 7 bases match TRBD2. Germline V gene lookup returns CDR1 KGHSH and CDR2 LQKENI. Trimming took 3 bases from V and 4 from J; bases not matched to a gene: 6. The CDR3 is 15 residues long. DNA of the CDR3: TGTGCCAGCTCACCGACTAGCTACGGATACAATGAGCAGTTCTTC. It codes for CASSPTSYGYNEQFF.

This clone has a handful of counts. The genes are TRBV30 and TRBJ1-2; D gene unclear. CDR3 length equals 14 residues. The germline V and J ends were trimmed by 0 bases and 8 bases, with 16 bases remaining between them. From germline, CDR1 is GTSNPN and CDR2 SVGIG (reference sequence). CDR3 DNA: TGTGCCTGGAGTGTATATCGGCAGCGCGAGGGCTACACCTTC. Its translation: CAWSVYRQREGYTF.

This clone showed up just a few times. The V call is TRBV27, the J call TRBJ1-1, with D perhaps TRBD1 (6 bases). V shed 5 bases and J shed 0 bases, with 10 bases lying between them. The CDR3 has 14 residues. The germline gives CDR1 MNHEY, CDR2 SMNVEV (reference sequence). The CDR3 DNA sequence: TGTGCCAGCAGTCGACAGGATATGAACACTGAAGCTTTCTTT. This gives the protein CASSRQDMNTEAFF.

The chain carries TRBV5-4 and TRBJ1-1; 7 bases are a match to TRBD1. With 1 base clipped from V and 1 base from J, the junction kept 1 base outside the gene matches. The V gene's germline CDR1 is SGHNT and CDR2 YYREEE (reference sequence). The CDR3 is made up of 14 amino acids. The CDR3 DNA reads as TGTGCCAGCAGCTTGAACAGGGGGAACACTGAAGCTTTCTTT. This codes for CASSLNRGNTEAFF.

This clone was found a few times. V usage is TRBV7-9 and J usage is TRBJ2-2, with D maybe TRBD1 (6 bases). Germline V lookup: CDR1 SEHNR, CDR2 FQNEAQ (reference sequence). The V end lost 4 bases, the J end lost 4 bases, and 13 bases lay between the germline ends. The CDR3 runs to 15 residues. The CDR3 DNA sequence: TGTGCCAGCAGCTCCCCCTTGGGGGCCACCGGGGAGCTGTTTTTT. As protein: CASSSPLGATGELFF.

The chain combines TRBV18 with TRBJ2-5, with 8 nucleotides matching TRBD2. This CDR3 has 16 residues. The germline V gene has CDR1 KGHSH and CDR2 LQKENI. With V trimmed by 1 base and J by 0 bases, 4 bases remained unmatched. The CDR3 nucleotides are TGTGCCAGCTCACCACTAGCTAGCGGGTACCAAGAGACCCAGTACTTC. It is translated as CASSPLASGYQETQYF.

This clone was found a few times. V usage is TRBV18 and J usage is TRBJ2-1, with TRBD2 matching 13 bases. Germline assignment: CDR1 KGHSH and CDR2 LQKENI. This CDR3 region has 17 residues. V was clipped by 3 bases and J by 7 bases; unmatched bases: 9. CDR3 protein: CASSPARTSGRGNEQFF. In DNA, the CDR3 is TGTGCCAGCTCACCTGCGAGGACTAGCGGGAGAGGGAATGAGCAGTTCTTC.

This CDR3 is CAWSVVGTQGNQPQHF. The CDR3 region has the DNA TGTGCCTGGAGTGTAGTAGGCACCCAGGGCAATCAGCCCCAGCATTTT. The chain carries TRBV30 and TRBJ1-5; D ambiguous. Trimming left V 0 bases short and J 2 bases short, with 14 bases between. Germline V CDR1 and CDR2: GTSNPN, SVGIG (reference sequence). CDR3 length equals 16 residues.

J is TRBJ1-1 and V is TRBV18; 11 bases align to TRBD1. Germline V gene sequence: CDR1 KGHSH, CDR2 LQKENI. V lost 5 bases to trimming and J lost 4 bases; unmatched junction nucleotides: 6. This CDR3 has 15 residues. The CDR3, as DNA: TGTGCCAGCTCAACCGGGACAGGGGGAGGCACTGAAGCTTTCTTT. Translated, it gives CASSTGTGGGTEAFF.

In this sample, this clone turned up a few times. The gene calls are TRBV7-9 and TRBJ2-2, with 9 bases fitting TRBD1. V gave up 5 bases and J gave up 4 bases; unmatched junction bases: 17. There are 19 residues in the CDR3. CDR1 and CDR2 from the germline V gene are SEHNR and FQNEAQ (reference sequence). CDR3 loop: CASSRNNRGQWGSTGELFF. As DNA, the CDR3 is TGTGCCAGCAGCCGAAATAACAGGGGGCAGTGGGGCAGCACCGGGGAGCTGTTTTTT.

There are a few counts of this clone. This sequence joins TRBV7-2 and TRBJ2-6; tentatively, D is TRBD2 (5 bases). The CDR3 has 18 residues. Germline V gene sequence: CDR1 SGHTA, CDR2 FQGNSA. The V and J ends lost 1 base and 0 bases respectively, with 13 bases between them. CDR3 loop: CASSLVYGVISGANVLTF. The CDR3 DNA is TGTGCCAGCAGCTTAGTTTACGGGGTGATCTCTGGGGCCAACGTCCTGACTTTC.

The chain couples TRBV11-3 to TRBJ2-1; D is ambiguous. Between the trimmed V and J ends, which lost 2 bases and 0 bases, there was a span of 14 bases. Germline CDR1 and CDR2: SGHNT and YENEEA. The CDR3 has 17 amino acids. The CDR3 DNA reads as TGTGCCAGCAGCTTAACGACTTCGTCAAGCTCCTACAATGAGCAGTTCTTC. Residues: CASSLTTSSSSYNEQFF.

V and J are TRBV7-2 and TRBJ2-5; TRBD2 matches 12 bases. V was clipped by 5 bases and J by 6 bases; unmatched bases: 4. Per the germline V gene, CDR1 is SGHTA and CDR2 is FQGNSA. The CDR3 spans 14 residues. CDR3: CASSRLAGEQTQYF. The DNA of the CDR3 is TGTGCCAGCAGCCGACTAGCGGGAGAACAGACCCAGTACTTC.

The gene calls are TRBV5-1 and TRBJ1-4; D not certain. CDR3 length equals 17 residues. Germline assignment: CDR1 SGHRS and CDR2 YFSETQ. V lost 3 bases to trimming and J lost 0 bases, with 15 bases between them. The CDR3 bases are TGCGCCAGCAGCTCGGGATTATCGATTGCAACTAATGAAAAACTGTTTTTT. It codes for CASSSGLSIATNEKLFF.